A single TCR beta chain is shown here with its context. Its antigen is still unknown. V was shortened by 4 bases and J by 3 bases, with 10 bases between the two germline ends. This CDR3 comprises 14 residues. Per the germline V gene, CDR1 is MNHNY and CDR2 is SVGAGI (reference sequence). This entry is derived from a study of blood T cells in healthy people across ages. It was with a sample-barcoded 5' primer and a J-beta primer mix that a second PCR of roughly 7 to 12 cycles was run. Each sample yielded at least 2.5 million CDR3-containing paired-end reads. TCRdb called the 5' RACE reads again in MiXCR, with one record for every CDR3 protein. The profile covers 700,000 to 1,000,000 distinct CDR3 sequences, with around two fifths appearing a single time and 15% to 25% taken by the ten largest. Study results and limitations: There was no known CMV status for donors, so expanded clonotype changes were possibly confounded. More naive CD4+ cells and higher diversity were found in long-lived than in aged donors.

The V gene is TRBV6-6, the J gene TRBJ1-5, with D uncertain. The sample consisted of blood. The receptor comes from a man in his sixties in good health. CDR3 sequence: CASSFEGHNQPQHF. The CDR3 DNA is TGTGCCAGCAGTTTTGAGGGTCACAATCAGCCCCAGCATTTT.